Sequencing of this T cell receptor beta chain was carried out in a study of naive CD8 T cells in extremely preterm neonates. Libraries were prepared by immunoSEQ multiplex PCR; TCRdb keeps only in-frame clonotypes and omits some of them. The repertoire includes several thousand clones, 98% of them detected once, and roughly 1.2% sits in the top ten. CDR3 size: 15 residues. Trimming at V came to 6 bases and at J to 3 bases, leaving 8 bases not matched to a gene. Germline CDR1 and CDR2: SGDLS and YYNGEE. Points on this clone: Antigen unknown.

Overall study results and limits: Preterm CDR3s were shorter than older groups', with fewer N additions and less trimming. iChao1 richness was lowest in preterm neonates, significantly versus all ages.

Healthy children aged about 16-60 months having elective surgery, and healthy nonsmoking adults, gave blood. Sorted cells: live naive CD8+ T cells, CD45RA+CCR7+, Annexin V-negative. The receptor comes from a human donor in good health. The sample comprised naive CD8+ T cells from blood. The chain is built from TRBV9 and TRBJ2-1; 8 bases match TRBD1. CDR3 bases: TGTGCCAGCACCCCAGGACAGGGTGGCTACAATGAGCAGTTCTTC. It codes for CASTPGQGGYNEQFF.